This TCR beta chain was identified during a study of blood T cell repertoires in COVID-19. Study overall: Spain, Italy and the United States supplied samples that represented acute and convalescent COVID-19. Sources were T cells, B-cell-depleted T cells, or PBMCs; the material itself was cDNA or gDNA.

Germline-derived CDR1 and CDR2 are SGHNT and YENEEA. This CDR3 spans 15 amino acids. V was pared by 3 bases and J by 7 bases, with 7 bases of the junction left unmatched. Authors' data handling: Estimated nucleated cell counts came from reference gene primer amplification. Method: immunoSEQ multiplex PCR; TCRdb's copy keeps in-frame clones and lacks some. The DNA gave D and trimming, while V, J and clone size come from that table. This sample yields nearly 55,000 clones, of which about 82% are seen a single time; 12% belongs to the top ten. Sample: peripheral blood. The clonotype comes from a man between 65 and 85 years old with active COVID-19. The V call is TRBV11-3, the J call TRBJ2-1; 9 positions match TRBD2. The CDR3: CASSFSGGIQNEQFF. CDR3 nucleotides: TGTGCCAGCAGCTTCAGCGGGGGGATCCAGAATGAGCAGTTCTTC.